This paragraph reports one T cell receptor (beta chain). The antigen is undetermined. CDR1 and CDR2 (germline): SNHLY, FYNNEI. The ends lost 7 bases at V and 7 bases at J; junction bases unmatched: 13. CDR3 size: 15 residues. This entry is derived from a study of cytomegalovirus exposure and HLA in healthy donors. Study as a whole: The roughly 120 validation repertoires and the approximately 630 first-cohort repertoires shared a platform, a later analysis reported.

The data were produced by immunoSEQ multiplex PCR, yet TCRdb's version contains in-frame clones alone and is incomplete. This sample has approximately 160,000 clones, with approximately 88% found just once. Study observations and caveats: Reportedly, cytomegalovirus status was diagnosed with high sensitivity and specificity. While the bulk of TCR sequences proved rare, some public TCRs turned up in many donors. Confirmation was obtained in vitro that three CMV-associated chains are specific for CMV antigens.

The TCR comes from a woman aged 18-35 years in good health and CMV-seropositive. Sequencing input: PBMCs. The chain employs TRBV2 and TRBJ2-5; 9 nucleotides agree with TRBD2. CDR3: CASTQLAGTTGTQYF. DNA of the CDR3: TGTGCCAGCACTCAACTAGCGGGTACTACAGGGACCCAGTACTTC.